These 31 T cell receptor beta chains were sequenced from one sample in a study of blood T cell repertoires in COVID-19. Profiling relied on immunoSEQ multiplex PCR, and the TCRdb table lists in-frame clones only, not all of them. The sample lists over 200,000 clones; 83% were seen once. The sequenced sample was peripheral blood. These receptors were collected from a woman under 40 with COVID-19, enrolled during active disease.

The chain employs TRBV19 and TRBJ1-2, with a weak D call TRBD1 (5 bases). V was pared by 7 bases and J by 0 bases, with 21 bases between. Germline loops: CDR1 LNHDA, CDR2 SQIVND (reference sequence). This CDR3 region has 17 residues. CDR3: CASTSERQAGPNYGYTF. Here the CDR3 DNA reads TGTGCCAGTACCTCGGAAAGGCAAGCAGGGCCTAACTATGGCTACACCTTC.

The chain is built from TRBV12-3 or TRBV12-4 and TRBJ1-2; D remains ambiguous. This CDR3 is built from 13 residues. Trimming removed 1 base from V and 4 bases from J, with 7 bases in between. Here the CDR3 reads CASSLGSLYGYTF. DNA of the CDR3: TGTGCCAGCAGTTTAGGTTCCCTCTATGGCTACACCTTC.

The chain joins TRBV28 to TRBJ1-5; 7 bases match TRBD1. Germline loops: CDR1 MDHEN, CDR2 SYDVKM. This CDR3 contains 15 residues. The V segment lost 5 bases and the J segment 4 bases; nucleotides outside the gene matches: 8. CDR3 in amino acids: CASSPFAQGNQPQHF. Written as DNA, the CDR3 is TGTGCCAGCAGTCCGTTCGCACAGGGGAATCAGCCCCAGCATTTT.

This clone was counted a few times. The rearrangement joins TRBV6-1 to TRBJ2-7, with 7 bases lining up with TRBD1. Trimming at V came to 6 bases and at J to 5 bases, leaving 19 bases not matched to a gene. The CDR3 is made up of 17 amino acids. Germline-derived CDR1 and CDR2 are MNHNS and SASEGT. CDR3 loop: CASRESERGRFSHEQYF. CDR3 in DNA: TGTGCCAGCAGAGAATCAGAAAGGGGGCGCTTTAGCCACGAGCAGTACTTC.

The V call is TRBV19, the J call TRBJ1-5, with TRBD1 matching 9 bases. CDR1 is LNHDA, CDR2 SQIVND, per germline (reference sequence). With 7 bases clipped from V and 2 bases from J, the junction kept 6 bases outside the gene matches. This CDR3 spans 15 amino acids. CDR3 in DNA: TGTGCCAGTATGGAGGACAGGGGAGGCAATCAGCCCCAGCATTTT. It yields the protein CASMEDRGGNQPQHF. Full variable domain (remainder filled in from reference TRBV19 and TRBJ1-5): DGGITQSPKYLFRKEGQNVTLSCEQNLNHDAMYWYRQDPGQGLRLIYYSQIVNDFQKGDIAEGYSVSREKKESFPLTVTSAQKNPTAFYLCASMEDRGGNQPQHFGDGTRLSIL.

This clone appeared a single time. The V gene is TRBV21-1, the J gene TRBJ1-4; the tabulated D call, TRBD1, remains unverified against the DNA. TRBV21-1 is a pseudogene locus. This CDR3 region has 16 residues. The CDR3 loop is CASTPVTSGGVEKLFF. As DNA, the CDR3 is TGTGCCAGCACCCCCGTAACGTCAGGGGGTGTTGAAAAACTGTTTTTT.

The rearrangement links TRBV4-3 to TRBJ1-2, with 7 nucleotides matching TRBD1. The V gene end was trimmed by 0 bases and the J gene end by 7 bases; junction bases not matched to a gene: 11. The CDR3 runs to 16 residues. Germline V gene sequence: CDR1 LGHNA, CDR2 YSLEER. CDR3 in amino acids: CASSQDSKGAGAGYTF. CDR3 sequence (DNA): TGCGCCAGCAGCCAAGATTCGAAGGGGGCCGGCGCTGGCTACACCTTC.

The gene calls are TRBV9 and TRBJ1-2; D is unresolved. There are 14 residues in the CDR3. Trimming shortened V by 6 bases and J by 0 bases, and 12 bases separated the two germline ends. The germline V gene encodes CDR1 SGDLS and CDR2 YYNGEE. CDR3 residues: CASTDGGTNYGYTF. The CDR3 DNA is TGTGCCAGCACCGACGGAGGGACTAACTATGGCTACACCTTC.

The chain couples TRBV9 to TRBJ2-7; possible D gene TRBD1, 6 bases. Trimming removed 3 bases at V and 4 bases at J, with 20 bases between. This CDR3 is built from 16 residues. Germline assignment: CDR1 SGDLS and CDR2 YYNGEE. Written as DNA, the CDR3 is TGTGCCAGCAGCGACAGGGAAACCGCCCCTGCGTACGAGCAGTACTTC. Encoded protein: CASSDRETAPAYEQYF.

The chain couples TRBV6-2 or TRBV6-3 to TRBJ1-2; D is undetermined. Germline CDR1 MNHEY, CDR2 SVGEGT. The CDR3 contains 13 residues. V lost 4 bases and J 3 bases, leaving 9 bases between the germline ends. The CDR3 protein is CASSSGVYYGYTF. The CDR3 DNA follows: TGTGCCAGCAGTTCCGGGGTTTACTATGGCTACACCTTC.

The chain links TRBV6-1 to TRBJ1-5, with a possible D match to TRBD1 (6 bases). The length of the CDR3 is 15 residues. Trimming took off 2 bases at V and 11 bases at J, with 19 bases between the two ends. Germline V gene sequence: CDR1 MNHNS, CDR2 SASEGT. CDR3 residues: CASSESAGALIAQHF. Written as DNA, the CDR3 is TGTGCCAGCAGTGAATCGGCAGGGGCGCTCATCGCCCAGCATTTT.

The J gene is TRBJ2-5, the V gene TRBV5-6; the match to TRBD1 covers 10 bases. CDR1 is SGHDT and CDR2 is YYEEEE in the germline V gene. The CDR3 extends over 15 amino acids. V shed 2 bases, J shed 5 bases, and the junction held 6 bases outside the gene matches. Here the CDR3 DNA reads TGTGCCAGCAGCTTCGGGACAGGGGTCAGGGAGACCCAGTACTTC. This translates into CASSFGTGVRETQYF.

The rearrangement uses TRBV19 and TRBJ2-5, with 12 bases aligning to TRBD1. The CDR3 length is 14 residues. Germline V gene lookup returns CDR1 LNHDA and CDR2 SQIVND (reference sequence). The trim removed 5 bases at V and 9 bases at J, leaving 7 bases unmatched. CDR3 sequence (DNA): TGTGCCAGTAGTCCCGGGACAGGGGGCCCCGCCCAGTACTTC. Its protein is CASSPGTGGPAQYF.

This sequence joins TRBV18 and TRBJ2-4; possible D gene TRBD1, 6 bases. This CDR3 region has 19 residues. Deletions cut 0 bases from V and 3 bases from J, with 21 bases between. Germline values: CDR1 KGHSH, CDR2 LQKENI. CDR3 amino acids: CASSPPRTAEAQGKNIQYF. CDR3 coding DNA: TGTGCCAGCTCACCACCCCGGACAGCGGAGGCGCAGGGCAAAAACATTCAGTACTTC.

This clone appeared a single time. V usage is TRBV2 and J usage is TRBJ2-1; TRBD1 might be the D (5 bases). This CDR3 is 15 amino acids long. Trimming removed 7 bases at V and 3 bases at J, with 16 bases between. Germline V gene data show CDR1 as SNHLY and CDR2 as FYNNEI. DNA for the CDR3: TGTGCCAGCATTGAGCAGGGATTGGGCTACAATGAGCAGTTCTTC. Amino acids: CASIEQGLGYNEQFF.

This CDR3 is CASSYPLSNQPQHF. CDR3 DNA: TGTGCCAGCAGTTATCCTCTTAGCAATCAGCCCCAGCATTTT. The genes are TRBV28 and TRBJ1-5; D remains ambiguous. The V end lost 4 bases, the J end lost 0 bases, and 7 bases lay between the germline ends. CDR1 and CDR2 from the germline V gene are MDHEN and SYDVKM. The CDR3 length is 14 residues.

The chain employs TRBV18 and TRBJ1-1; TRBD1 agrees at 7 bases. Unmatched junction bases numbered 10, after V lost 2 bases and J lost 10 bases. The CDR3 sequence is 14 residues long. Germline V gene lookup returns CDR1 KGHSH and CDR2 LQKENI. The CDR3 bases are TGTGCCAGCTCACCAAAAACAGGGGAGGTGGGAGCTTTCTTT. This encodes CASSPKTGEVGAFF.

This clone was detected only once. The chain couples TRBV11-1 to TRBJ2-7; D perhaps matches TRBD1 (6 bases). The V gene lost 2 bases and the J gene lost 2 bases, with 10 bases spanning the gap. The CDR3 covers 14 residues. Germline V gene data show CDR1 as SGHAT and CDR2 as FQDESV (reference sequence). The CDR3: CASSLTGKPYEQYF. CDR3 coding DNA: TGTGCCAGCAGCTTAACAGGGAAGCCCTACGAGCAGTACTTC.

This chain links TRBV28 with TRBJ1-1, with D unresolved. Germline assignment: CDR1 MDHEN and CDR2 SYDVKM. The CDR3 spans 14 residues. V was cut by 3 bases and J by 7 bases, with 15 bases left in between. Here the CDR3 reads CASSFRIRGGEAFF. In DNA, the CDR3 is TGTGCCAGCAGTTTTCGGATAAGAGGCGGTGAAGCTTTCTTT.

V and J are TRBV7-2 and TRBJ1-2; D ambiguous. Germline V lookup: CDR1 SGHTA, CDR2 FQGNSA. There are 13 residues in the CDR3. V was trimmed by 5 bases and J by 1 base, leaving 8 bases between them. The CDR3 reads CASSPRFNYGYTF. The CDR3 nucleotides are TGTGCCAGCAGCCCGCGGTTTAACTATGGCTACACCTTC.

V usage is TRBV7-9 and J usage is TRBJ1-4; D is possibly TRBD1 (6 bases). Germline V gene sequence: CDR1 SEHNR, CDR2 FQNEAQ (reference sequence). This CDR3 region has 15 residues. The ends were cut back, 2 bases at V and 8 bases at J, with 15 bases in the middle. The DNA of the CDR3 is TGTGCCAGCAGCTTATCCCGACAGGCTTTCGAAAAACTGTTTTTT. Its protein product is CASSLSRQAFEKLFF.

This chain uses TRBV19 with TRBJ2-7; D is perhaps TRBD1 (5 bases). Germline V gene sequence: CDR1 LNHDA, CDR2 SQIVND (reference sequence). V shed 5 bases and J shed 5 bases, with 16 bases lying between them. The CDR3 extends over 14 amino acids. The DNA of the CDR3 is TGTGCCAGTAGTGCTAGTGGTGGCAGGGACGAGCAGTACTTC. Protein product: CASSASGGRDEQYF.

In this sample, this clone turned up a few times. This sequence joins TRBV4-1 and TRBJ2-6; 7 bases are a match to TRBD2. Trimming removed 2 bases from V and 9 bases from J; junction bases left unmatched: 4. The CDR3 is made up of 14 amino acids. Germline lookup yields CDR1 MGHRA and CDR2 YSYEKL. CDR3 loop: CASSQLGEGNVLTF. Written as DNA, the CDR3 is TGCGCCAGCAGCCAATTAGGGGAGGGCAACGTCCTGACTTTC.

This clone was observed a few times. The chain is built from TRBV5-5 and TRBJ1-5, with D uncertain. This CDR3 is built from 15 residues. Looked up from germline, CDR1 is SGHKS and CDR2 is YYEKEE (reference sequence). The germline V and J ends were trimmed by 1 base and 5 bases, with 13 bases remaining between them. CDR3 bases: TGTGCCAGCAGCTTGAGGTCGGGTGAACATCAGCCCCAGCATTTT. It specifies CASSLRSGEHQPQHF.

The chain has TRBV9 and TRBJ2-3; D call uncertain. Germline assignment: CDR1 SGDLS and CDR2 YYNGEE. The CDR3 is 13 amino acids. Trimming removed 4 bases at V and 0 bases at J, with 6 bases between. CDR3 sequence (DNA): TGTGCCAGCAGCATTTTAAGCACAGATACGCAGTATTTT. It specifies CASSILSTDTQYF. Together with reference TRBV9 and TRBJ2-3, the CDR3 gives the full variable domain: DSGVTQTPKHLITATGQRVTLRCSPRSGDLSVYWYQQSLDQGLQFLIQYYNGEERAKGNILERFSAQQFPDLHSELNLSSLELGDSALYFCASSILSTDTQYFGPGTRLTVL.

This chain uses TRBV7-2 with TRBJ2-1; 9 bases are shared with TRBD2. Per germline, CDR1 SGHTA and CDR2 FQGNSA. CDR3 length equals 14 residues. After removal of 5 bases from V and 9 bases from J, the junction contained 8 bases not matched to a gene. The CDR3 protein is CASSRGLAGGEQFF. CDR3 DNA: TGTGCCAGCAGCCGGGGACTAGCCGGGGGTGAGCAGTTCTTC.

The CDR3 reads CASSFQGAGTYNEQFF. The CDR3 bases are TGTGCCAGCTCATTCCAGGGGGCAGGAACCTACAATGAGCAGTTCTTC. The chain links TRBV18 to TRBJ2-1; 8 bases map to TRBD1. The CDR3 extends over 16 amino acids. CDR1 is KGHSH and CDR2 is LQKENI in the germline V gene. V was clipped by 5 bases and J by 2 bases; unmatched bases: 8.

V and J are TRBV28 and TRBJ2-7; D remains unclear. Germline V gene sequence: CDR1 MDHEN, CDR2 SYDVKM. V lost 8 bases and J lost 2, with 19 bases in between. CDR3 length: 15 residues. The CDR3 here is CASSSDPWRTYEQYF. CDR3 DNA: TGTGCCAGCTCCAGCGACCCCTGGCGGACCTACGAGCAGTACTTC.

Worth noting for this clone: This sample also contains other DNA sequences that code for the same CDR3. This chain connects TRBV2 to TRBJ2-3; TRBD2 might be the D (6 bases). Per germline, CDR1 SNHLY and CDR2 FYNNEI. Trimming took 7 bases from V and 1 from J, leaving 12 bases between them. The CDR3 covers 14 residues. CDR3 sequence: CASKTGGGTDTQYF. Written as DNA, the CDR3 is TGTGCCAGCAAGACTGGAGGGGGCACAGATACGCAGTATTTT.

This sequence joins TRBV27 and TRBJ1-6; D might be TRBD1 (5 bases). Germline V gene lookup returns CDR1 MNHEY and CDR2 SMNVEV (reference sequence). This CDR3 region has 15 residues. Trimming removed 6 bases at V and 7 bases at J, with 16 bases between. CDR3 in DNA: TGTGCCAGCAGACCGCAGGGAGGTTACAATTCACCCCTCCACTTT. Translated: CASRPQGGYNSPLHF.

V and J are TRBV19 and TRBJ1-1; 7 bases align to TRBD1. The CDR3 length is 12 residues. Germline V gene sequence: CDR1 LNHDA, CDR2 SQIVND (reference sequence). V dropped 4 bases and J dropped 6; count of bases not matched to a gene: 2. CDR3 sequence reads: CASSTTGPEAFF. CDR3 bases: TGTGCCAGTAGTACGACAGGGCCTGAAGCTTTCTTT.